This record covers a single T cell receptor beta chain. Its antigen is unknown. With molecular barcodes, quantitative 5'-RACE was used to make the TCR beta libraries. TCRdb analysed the 5' RACE reads with MiXCR anew, one entry per CDR3 protein. There are 150,000 to 200,000 distinct CDR3 sequences in the sample; around a third occur only once, and 5.5% to 7.5% lies in the top ten. This record comes from a study of CD8 T cells in ankylosing spondylitis. Study-level results: Matched synovial fluid from ankylosing spondylitis patients was reported to be enriched for disease-linked clones. For ankylosing spondylitis blood, a TCR beta motif of fewer than 10 highly homologous variants appeared characteristic. Some motif variants had been reported before (in reactive arthritis synovial fluid and blood).

CDR3 length: 16 residues. Germline assignment: CDR1 MDHEN and CDR2 SYDVKM. The V and J ends lost 6 bases and 2 bases, in that order; junction bases with no gene match: 10. The clonotype comes from a male donor with ankylosing spondylitis. This rearrangement joins TRBV28 to TRBJ2-7; 10 nucleotides align to TRBD2. Specimen: synovial fluid, either unsorted or a sorted T cell fraction (not recorded which). The CDR3 sequence is CASRRPGTSVPYEQYF. The CDR3 DNA follows: TGTGCCAGCAGACGGCCCGGGACTAGCGTACCCTACGAGCAGTACTTC. The entire variable domain, with the rest obtained from reference TRBV28 and TRBJ2-7, is as follows: DVKVTQSSRYLVKRTGEKVFLECVQDMDHENMFWYRQDPGLGLRLIYFSYDVKMKEKGDIPEGYSVSREKKERFSLILESASTNQTSMYLCASRRPGTSVPYEQYFGPGTRLTVT.